The text below deals with one TCR beta chain. Antigen unknown. The CDR3 spans 15 residues. V lost 5 bases and J lost 7, with 15 bases in between. Germline values: CDR1 ENHRY, CDR2 SYGVKD. The sample comes from a study of shared clonotypes between healthy human individuals. Division of CD4+ cells produced a CD45RA+ naive subset and a CD45RA-negative memory subset. Study results and limitations: Few donors restricted represented genetic and exposure-history diversity.

In the original analysis: For the immunoSEQ data, sequences were junction-only without quality scores, so filtering differed. TCRdb's copy holds only in-frame clones and misses some; the assay was immunoSEQ multiplex PCR. V, J and clone size are those of that table, while D and trimming were read from the DNA. The repertoire has roughly 2.4 million clones, about 94% of them found once; the top ten carry approximately 0.13%. The chain recombines TRBV10-3 with TRBJ2-6, with a tentative D call TRBD1 (5 bases). Sequencing input: naive CD4+ T cells sorted from blood. As to subset: CD45RA+ positively selected. The receptor was derived from a man between 18 and 29 years old in good health. The CDR3 loop reads CAISPIDSPANVLTF. The CDR3 DNA reads TGTGCCATCAGTCCTATTGACAGTCCAGCCAACGTCCTGACTTTC.